This T cell receptor (beta chain) stems from a study of breast tumors, draining lymph nodes, adjacent tissues. Study results and caveats: That most tumor T cells come from lymph nodes remained unproven. Tumor TCR diversity was below lymph nodes but above nontumor tissue. Data fit most tumor T cells coming from lymph node, expanding in tumor. Luminal-like breast cancer showed significantly higher tumor–nontumor repertoire similarity than basal-like.

Samples came from axillary lymph nodes draining the breast cancer. One entry per CDR3 protein results from TCRdb running MiXCR on the multiplex PCR reads. The top ten clones hold 1% to 1.5% of a sample with 100,000 or so distinct CDR3 sequences, 21% of them seen once. Germline-derived CDR1 and CDR2 are SGHNT and YYREEE (reference sequence). CDR3 length: 17 amino acids. After removal of 4 bases from V and 4 bases from J, the junction contained 10 bases not matched to a gene. This clonotype appeared many times. No antigen is known for it. Sequenced: axillary lymph node tissue. The source of this sequence is a female donor with breast cancer. Some clones in this sample may be carry-over from other donors' samples. The V and J genes are TRBV5-4 and TRBJ2-6, with 8 bases identical to TRBD2. This CDR3 reads CASSRTGGGSGANVLTF. CDR3 nucleotide sequence: TGTGCCAGCAGCCGAACCGGGGGGGGGTCGGGGGCCAACGTCCTGACTTTC. Full variable domain (missing parts from reference TRBV5-4 and TRBJ2-6): ETGVTQSPTHLIKTRGQQVTLRCSSQSGHNTVSWYQQALGQGPQFIFQYYREEENGRGNFPPRFSGLQFPNYSSELNVNALELDDSALYLCASSRTGGGSGANVLTFGAGSRLTVL.